The 26 T cell receptor beta chains in this list originate from one sample, sequenced in a study of CD8 T cells in ankylosing spondylitis. Study findings and constraints: Several highly homologous variants made up a TCR beta motif, and this motif appeared characteristic of ankylosing spondylitis blood.

TCRdb reprocessed the 5' RACE reads via MiXCR and lists one record per CDR3 protein. The sample gives hundreds of thousands of distinct CDR3 sequences, 10% to 15% of which show up once; about 0.49% is in the top ten. Antigens of these TCRs are unknown. Sequenced material: blood, either unsorted or a sorted T cell fraction (not recorded which). The source of these receptors is a male donor with ankylosing spondylitis.

In its sample, this clonotype was seen a few times. The chain links TRBV9 to TRBJ2-7; tentatively, D is TRBD2 (5 bases). Germline-derived CDR1 and CDR2 are SGDLS and YYNGEE. The ends were cut back, 6 bases at V and 3 bases at J, with 16 bases in the middle. The CDR3 covers 14 residues. The DNA of the CDR3 is TGTGCCAGCACCCCGGGGTTGCCTGTCTACGAGCAGTACTTC. It yields the protein CASTPGLPVYEQYF.

The chain joins TRBV4-3 to TRBJ1-5; no firm D call. The CDR3 totals 14 residues. The V gene lost 0 bases and the J gene lost 5 bases, with 8 bases spanning the gap. Looked up from germline, CDR1 is LGHNA and CDR2 is YSLEER. The CDR3 DNA reads TGCGCCAGCAGCCAAGAATCAGACCATCAGCCCCAGCATTTT. Its protein is CASSQESDHQPQHF.

This chain connects TRBV5-4 to TRBJ1-2, with D perhaps TRBD1 (5 bases). The V end was cut by 4 bases, the J end by 3 bases, with 19 bases between. Germline V lookup: CDR1 SGHNT, CDR2 YYREEE (reference sequence). The CDR3 is 16 residues long. Written as DNA, the CDR3 is TGTGCCAGCAGCCGGGGACGGGAGCTAGGGGACTATGGCTACACCTTC. Its translation is CASSRGRELGDYGYTF. The variable domain in full, completed from reference TRBV5-4 and TRBJ1-2, reads ETGVTQSPTHLIKTRGQQVTLRCSSQSGHNTVSWYQQALGQGPQFIFQYYREEENGRGNFPPRFSGLQFPNYSSELNVNALELDDSALYLCASSRGRELGDYGYTFGSGTRLTVV.

This chain uses TRBV4-3 with TRBJ2-7; D is tentatively TRBD1 or TRBD2 (5 bases each). The CDR3 runs 16 residues. Trimming shortened V by 3 bases and J by 4 bases, and 19 bases separated the two germline ends. CDR1 and CDR2 (germline): LGHNA, YSLEER. This CDR3 is CASSHAQDRDPYEQYF. The CDR3 DNA reads TGCGCCAGCAGCCATGCTCAGGACCGGGACCCTTACGAGCAGTACTTC.

This clonotype was seen more than once but under ten times. The chain couples TRBV6-5 to TRBJ2-3; unclear D gene. The CDR3 runs to 14 residues. The germline V and J ends were trimmed by 4 bases and 4 bases, with 12 bases remaining between them. Germline V gene data show CDR1 as MNHEY and CDR2 as SVGAGI. The CDR3: CASSFSMSADTQYF. CDR3 coding DNA: TGTGCCAGCAGTTTTTCCATGAGCGCAGATACGCAGTATTTT.

V is TRBV10-3 and J is TRBJ1-1, with TRBD1 matching 7 bases. This CDR3 has 14 residues. Germline-derived CDR1 and CDR2 are ENHRY and SYGVKD. Germline trimming cut 4 bases from V and 2 bases from J; bases unmatched to any gene: 4. CDR3 region: CAISVDRANTEAFF. The CDR3 nucleotides are TGTGCCATCAGTGTCGACAGGGCCAACACTGAAGCTTTCTTT.

The chain is built from TRBV30 and TRBJ2-1; D may be TRBD1 or TRBD2 (5 bases each). The CDR3 contains 14 residues. Trimming removed 1 base from V and 9 bases from J, with 16 bases in between. Germline values: CDR1 GTSNPN, CDR2 SVGIG (reference sequence). The CDR3 sequence: CAWSERSLRGEQFF. The CDR3 DNA follows: TGTGCCTGGAGTGAGCGGTCTCTAAGGGGTGAGCAGTTCTTC.

V is TRBV5-1 and J is TRBJ1-4; D is unclear. Trimming stripped 1 base from V and 3 bases from J, with 7 bases between. This CDR3 comprises 14 residues. Germline loops: CDR1 SGHRS, CDR2 YFSETQ. The CDR3 region has the DNA TGCGCCAGCAGCTTGACGGCCTCTAATGAAAAACTGTTTTTT. This translates into CASSLTASNEKLFF.

This clonotype was seen only a few times. This chain uses TRBV20-1 with TRBJ1-4, with D maybe TRBD1 (6 bases). V gave up 0 bases and J gave up 7 bases, with 21 bases separating them. The CDR3 length is 17 residues. The germline V gene has CDR1 DFQATT and CDR2 SNEGSKA (reference sequence). Here the CDR3 reads CSARDLEAGALGEKLFF. CDR3 DNA sequence: TGCAGTGCTAGAGATCTAGAGGCGGGGGCGCTGGGTGAAAAACTGTTTTTT.

This clonotype was seen only a few times. The V gene is TRBV5-4, the J gene TRBJ1-1; D is possibly TRBD1 (6 bases). The V gene lost 1 base and the J gene lost 12 bases, with 19 bases spanning the gap. CDR1 is SGHNT and CDR2 is YYREEE in the germline V gene (reference sequence). The CDR3 length is 14 residues. CDR3 region: CASSLRGGQPRSFF. Here the CDR3 DNA reads TGTGCCAGCAGCTTGAGGGGCGGACAGCCCCGGTCTTTCTTT. The full variable domain, completed using reference TRBV5-4 and TRBJ1-1, is ETGVTQSPTHLIKTRGQQVTLRCSSQSGHNTVSWYQQALGQGPQFIFQYYREEENGRGNFPPRFSGLQFPNYSSELNVNALELDDSALYLCASSLRGGQPRSFFGQGTRLTVV.

The chain has TRBV20-1 and TRBJ2-7; no definite D call. The CDR3 runs to 12 residues. Germline V gene sequence: CDR1 DFQATT, CDR2 SNEGSKA (reference sequence). CDR3 sequence: CSPVRYSYEQYF. DNA of the CDR3: TGCAGCCCGGTAAGGTACTCCTACGAGCAGTACTTC.

This chain uses TRBV15 with TRBJ2-7; tentatively, D is TRBD2 (5 bases). The ends were cut back, 0 bases at V and 4 bases at J, with 13 bases in the middle. The germline V gene has CDR1 LNHNV and CDR2 YYDKDF (reference sequence). The length of the CDR3 is 15 residues. Here the CDR3 reads CATSRDNGEGYEQYF. As DNA, the CDR3 is TGTGCCACCAGCAGAGATAATGGAGAGGGATACGAGCAGTACTTC.

This clonotype showed up many times. The chain is built from TRBV29-1 and TRBJ2-5; 7 nucleotides match TRBD2. CDR1 is SQVTM and CDR2 is ANQGSEA in the germline V gene. The CDR3 has 13 residues. Trimming at V came to 3 bases and at J to 1 base, leaving 2 bases not matched to a gene. CDR3 coding DNA: TGCAGCGTTGAGGCTAGCGGCCAAGAGACCCAGTACTTC. This codes for CSVEASGQETQYF.

This clonotype was found many times. In DNA, the CDR3 is TGCGCCAGCACCAATTGGGGTCAAAACACCGGGGAGCTGTTTTTT. This encodes CASTNWGQNTGELFF. The V and J genes are TRBV5-1 and TRBJ2-2; D ambiguous. With 6 bases removed from V and 2 bases from J, the gap between germline ends came to 14 bases. CDR3 size: 15 residues. Germline CDR1 and CDR2: SGHRS and YFSETQ.

The sample holds a few counts of this clonotype. The V and J genes are TRBV12-3 or TRBV12-4 and TRBJ2-7; D is possibly TRBD2 (7 bases). The germline V and J ends were trimmed by 2 bases and 3 bases, with 11 bases remaining between them. The CDR3 loop spans 14 amino acids. The CDR3 loop reads CASSLREGDYEQYF. In DNA form, the CDR3 reads TGTGCCAGCAGTTTAAGGGAGGGGGACTACGAGCAGTACTTC.

This clonotype was seen at least ten times. The chain is built from TRBV29-1 and TRBJ1-1; D call uncertain. V was trimmed by 7 bases and J by 8 bases, leaving 14 bases between them. CDR1 and CDR2 (germline): SQVTM, ANQGSEA. This CDR3 is built from 11 residues. The CDR3 DNA follows: TGCAGCGGGAGCAATGGGTTCGAAGCTTTCTTT. It encodes CSGSNGFEAFF.

This clonotype has ten or more counts. The gene calls are TRBV7-2 and TRBJ1-5, with a possible D match to TRBD1 (5 bases). Germline V CDR1 and CDR2: SGHTA, FQGNSA. Trimming shortened V by 4 bases and J by 1 base, and 11 bases separated the two germline ends. The CDR3 runs 15 residues. In DNA, the CDR3 is TGTGCCAGCAGCTCCTACGGGGGGAGCAATCAGCCCCAGCATTTT. The encoded protein is CASSSYGGSNQPQHF.

About this clonotype itself: A junction end diverges from the germline sequence, so it may reflect a read error. The chain joins TRBV20-1 to TRBJ2-3, with 10 bases matching TRBD2. Germline V gene lookup returns CDR1 DFQATT and CDR2 SNEGSKA (reference sequence). The CDR3 extends over 20 amino acids. The CDR3 protein is CCASRPLGSGGAGQTDTQYF. The CDR3 nucleotides read TGCTGTGCTAGCCGCCCCCTTGGGAGCGGGGGGGCGGGTCAGACAGATACGCAGTATTTT.

This chain joins TRBV20-1 and TRBJ1-2, with D possibly TRBD1 on 5 matching bases. V was pared by 3 bases and J by 5 bases, with 10 bases between. The CDR3 is 12 amino acids. Germline V gene sequence: CDR1 DFQATT, CDR2 SNEGSKA (reference sequence). The CDR3, as DNA: TGCAGTGCTAGTGTGGGGACTTATGGCTACACCTTC. This translates into CSASVGTYGYTF.

This clonotype was detected a few times. The CDR3 DNA follows: TGTGCCAGCAGCTTATTTGCAGGGGGCACAGATACGCAGTATTTT. Translation gives CASSLFAGGTDTQYF. The chain couples TRBV13 to TRBJ2-3, with D perhaps matching TRBD1 (6 bases). Trimming stripped 2 bases from V and 1 base from J, with 10 bases between. The CDR3 totals 15 residues. Germline values: CDR1 PRHDT, CDR2 FYEKMQ (reference sequence). Filled out from reference TRBV13 and TRBJ2-3, the complete variable domain reads AAGVIQSPRHLIKEKRETATLKCYPIPRHDTVYWYQQGPGQDPQFLISFYEKMQSDKGSIPDRFSAQQFSDYHSELNMSSLELGDSALYFCASSLFAGGTDTQYFGPGTRLTVL.

The V gene is TRBV5-6, the J gene TRBJ2-7; TRBD1 might be the D (6 bases). The CDR3 covers 12 residues. Germline CDR1 and CDR2: SGHDT and YYEEEE. V gave up 4 bases and J gave up 6 bases, with 11 bases separating them. This CDR3 reads CASSRGGIEQYF. In nucleotides, the CDR3 is TGTGCCAGCAGCAGAGGGGGAATCGAGCAGTACTTC.

This clonotype was observed many times. The rearrangement joins TRBV20-1 to TRBJ2-5; D is uncertain. The CDR3 runs to 15 residues. The germline CDR1 and CDR2 sequences are DFQATT and SNEGSKA (reference sequence). V was clipped by 1 base and J by 2 bases, with 14 bases between them. This CDR3 is CSARVLGSGQETQYF. As DNA, the CDR3 is TGCAGTGCTAGAGTTTTGGGGTCAGGACAAGAGACCCAGTACTTC.

This clonotype was seen more than once but under ten times. The CDR3 reads CSARDTGGRVGYTF. CDR3 sequence (DNA): TGCAGTGCTAGAGACACAGGGGGCAGAGTTGGCTACACCTTC. The V call is TRBV20-1, the J call TRBJ1-2; 9 nucleotides agree with TRBD1. Per the germline V gene, CDR1 is DFQATT and CDR2 is SNEGSKA (reference sequence). The CDR3 is made up of 14 amino acids. With V trimmed by 0 bases and J by 7 bases, 6 bases remained unmatched.

There are many counts of this clonotype. The genes are TRBV6-5 and TRBJ2-3; possible D gene TRBD2, 6 bases. CDR3 length: 15 amino acids. V shed 2 bases and J shed 1 base, with 10 bases lying between them. The germline CDR1 and CDR2 sequences are MNHEY and SVGAGI. The CDR3, as DNA: TGTGCCAGCAGTTACGGCGGGGCTCGCACAGATACGCAGTATTTT. Its translation: CASSYGGARTDTQYF.

This clonotype was seen only a few times. This CDR3 reads CSASRGQQNQPQHF. The CDR3 bases are TGCAGTGCTAGCCGGGGACAGCAGAATCAGCCCCAGCATTTT. The chain uses TRBV20-1 and TRBJ1-5; 7 nucleotides align to TRBD1. Trimming removed 3 bases from V and 4 bases from J; junction bases left unmatched: 6. The V gene's germline CDR1 is DFQATT and CDR2 SNEGSKA (reference sequence). There are 14 residues in the CDR3.

The chain employs TRBV7-2 and TRBJ2-1, with 10 bases matching TRBD2. J gave up 0 bases and V 5 bases, and 4 bases lay outside the gene matches. The CDR3 spans 16 residues. Germline assignment: CDR1 SGHTA and CDR2 FQGNSA. Written as DNA, the CDR3 is TGTGCCAGCAGCCAGGGACTAGCGATCTCCTACAATGAGCAGTTCTTC. Translating gives CASSQGLAISYNEQFF.